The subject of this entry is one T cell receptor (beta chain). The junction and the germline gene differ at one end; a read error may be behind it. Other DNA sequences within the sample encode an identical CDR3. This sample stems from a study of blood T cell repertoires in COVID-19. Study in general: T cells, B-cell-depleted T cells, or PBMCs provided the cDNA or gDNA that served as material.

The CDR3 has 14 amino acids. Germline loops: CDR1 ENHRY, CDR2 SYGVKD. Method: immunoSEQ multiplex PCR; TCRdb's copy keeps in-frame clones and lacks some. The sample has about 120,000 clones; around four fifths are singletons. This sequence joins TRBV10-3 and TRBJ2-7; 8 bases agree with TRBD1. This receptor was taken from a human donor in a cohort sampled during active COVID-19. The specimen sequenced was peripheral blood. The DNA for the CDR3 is TGTGCCATCAGTGCGGACAGGGCCCCTGGGGAGCAGTACTTT. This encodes CAISADRAPGEQYF.